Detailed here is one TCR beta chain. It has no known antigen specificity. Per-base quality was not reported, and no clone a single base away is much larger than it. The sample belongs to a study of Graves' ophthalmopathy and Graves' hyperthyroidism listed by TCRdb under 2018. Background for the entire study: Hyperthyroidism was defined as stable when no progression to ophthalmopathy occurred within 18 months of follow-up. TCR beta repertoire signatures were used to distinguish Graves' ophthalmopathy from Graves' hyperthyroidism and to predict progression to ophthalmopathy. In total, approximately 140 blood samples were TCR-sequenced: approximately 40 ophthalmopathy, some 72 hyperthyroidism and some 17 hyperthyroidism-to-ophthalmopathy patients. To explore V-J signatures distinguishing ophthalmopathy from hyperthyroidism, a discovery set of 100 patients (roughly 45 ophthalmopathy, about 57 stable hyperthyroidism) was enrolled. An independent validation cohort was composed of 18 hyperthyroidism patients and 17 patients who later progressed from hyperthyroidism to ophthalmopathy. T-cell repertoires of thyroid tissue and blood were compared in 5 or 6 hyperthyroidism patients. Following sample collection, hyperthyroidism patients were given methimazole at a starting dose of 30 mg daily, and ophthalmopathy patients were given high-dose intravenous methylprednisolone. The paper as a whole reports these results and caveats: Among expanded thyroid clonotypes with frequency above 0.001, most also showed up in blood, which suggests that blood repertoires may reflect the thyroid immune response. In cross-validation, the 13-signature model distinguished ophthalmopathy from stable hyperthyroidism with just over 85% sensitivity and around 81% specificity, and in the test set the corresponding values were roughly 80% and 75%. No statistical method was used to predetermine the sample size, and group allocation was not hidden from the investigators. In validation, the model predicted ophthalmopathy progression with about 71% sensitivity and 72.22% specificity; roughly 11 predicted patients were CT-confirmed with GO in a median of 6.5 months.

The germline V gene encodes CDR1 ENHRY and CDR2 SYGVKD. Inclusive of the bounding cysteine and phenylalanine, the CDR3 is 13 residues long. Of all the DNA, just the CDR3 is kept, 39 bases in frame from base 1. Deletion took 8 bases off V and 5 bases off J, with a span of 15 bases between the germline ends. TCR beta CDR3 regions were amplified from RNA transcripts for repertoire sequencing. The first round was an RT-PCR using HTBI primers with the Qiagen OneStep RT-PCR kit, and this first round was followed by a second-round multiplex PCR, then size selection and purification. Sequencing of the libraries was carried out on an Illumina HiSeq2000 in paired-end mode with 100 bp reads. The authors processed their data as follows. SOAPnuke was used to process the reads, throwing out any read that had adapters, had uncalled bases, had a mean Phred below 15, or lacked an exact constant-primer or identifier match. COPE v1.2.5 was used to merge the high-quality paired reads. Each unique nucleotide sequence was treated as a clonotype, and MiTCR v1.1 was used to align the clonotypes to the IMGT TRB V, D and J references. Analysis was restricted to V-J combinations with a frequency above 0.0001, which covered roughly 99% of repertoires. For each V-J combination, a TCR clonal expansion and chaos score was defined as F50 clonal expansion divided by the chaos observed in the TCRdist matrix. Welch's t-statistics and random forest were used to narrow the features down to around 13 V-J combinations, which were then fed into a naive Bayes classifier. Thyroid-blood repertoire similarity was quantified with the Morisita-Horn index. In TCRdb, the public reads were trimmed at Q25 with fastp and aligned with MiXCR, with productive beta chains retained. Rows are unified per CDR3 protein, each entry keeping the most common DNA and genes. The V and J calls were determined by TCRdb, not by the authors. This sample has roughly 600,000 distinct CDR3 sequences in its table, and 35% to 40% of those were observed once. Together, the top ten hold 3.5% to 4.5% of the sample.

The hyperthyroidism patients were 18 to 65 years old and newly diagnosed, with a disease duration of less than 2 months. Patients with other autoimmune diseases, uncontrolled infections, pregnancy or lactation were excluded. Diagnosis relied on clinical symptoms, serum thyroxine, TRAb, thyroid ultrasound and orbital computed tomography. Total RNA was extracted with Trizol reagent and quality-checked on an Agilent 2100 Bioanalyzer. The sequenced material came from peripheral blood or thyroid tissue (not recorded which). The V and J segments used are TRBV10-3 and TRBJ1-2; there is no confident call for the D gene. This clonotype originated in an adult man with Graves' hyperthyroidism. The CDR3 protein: CAIREVGLYGYTF. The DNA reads TGTGCCATCCGGGAAGTTGGACTGTATGGCTACACCTTC.